The 3 T cell receptor beta chains below were found in one sample sequenced in a study of metastatic and nonmetastatic thyroid tumors. All patients were treatment-naive before thyroid surgery. MiXCR was used by TCRdb to re-call the PCR reads. The profile covers about 40,000 clones, with approximately 12% appearing a single time and more than 8% taken by the ten largest. Material: blood. The source of these receptors is a female donor with papillary thyroid cancer or a benign thyroid nodule (not recorded which). Some clones in this sample may be carry-over from other donors' samples.

Concerning this clone: One junction end disagrees with the germline gene, perhaps due to a read error. J is TRBJ2-7 and V is TRBV6-1, with D hard to call. The CDR3 loop spans 15 amino acids. Germline CDR1 MNHNS, CDR2 SASEGT. The DNA of the CDR3 is TGTGCCGGCAGTGCCCCAAGGGCGCGGCCCTACGAGCAGTACTTC. It is translated as CAGSAPRARPYEQYF.

In its sample, this clone was seen a few times. The V and J genes are TRBV28 and TRBJ1-2; D not certain. Trimming took off 5 bases at V and 8 bases at J, with 21 bases between the two ends. The CDR3 runs to 15 residues. CDR1 and CDR2 (germline): MDHEN, SYDVKM. CDR3 residues: CASSGAPRYRGGYTF. The CDR3 nucleotides read TGTGCCAGCAGTGGAGCCCCCAGGTATCGTGGGGGCTACACCTTC.

This clone was observed many times. This sequence joins TRBV14 and TRBJ1-3; a possible D gene is TRBD1 (5 bases). The germline CDR1 and CDR2 sequences are SGHDN and FVKESK. CDR3 length equals 15 residues. V was trimmed by 3 bases and J by 0 bases, leaving 9 bases between them. The CDR3 DNA reads as TGTGCCAGCAGCCAGGGACGCTTCTCTGGAAACACCATATATTTT. Translation: CASSQGRFSGNTIYF.